This record concerns one TCR beta chain sequence. The source of the sample is a study of T cell responses to AZD1222 COVID-19 vaccine. TCRdb keeps only in-frame clones here, not all; method: immunoSEQ multiplex PCR. The data contain 100,000 to 130,000 clones, around 90% of them singletons. This CDR3 spans 15 amino acids. V lost 7 bases and J 0 bases, leaving 12 bases between the germline ends. The germline V gene encodes CDR1 MDHEN and CDR2 SYDVKM. The clonotype was recovered from an adult in good health. Here the sequenced sample was peripheral blood, taken on day 0 of AZD1222 vaccination. The genes are TRBV28 and TRBJ1-4; D gene unclear. The DNA for the CDR3 is TGTGCCAGCAACGGAGGGTACACAACTAATGAAAAACTGTTTTTT. It codes for CASNGGYTTNEKLFF.